What follows is one T cell receptor (beta chain) and its context. Original processing notes: Nucleated cell counts were estimated from reference gene primer amplification. The protocol was immunoSEQ multiplex PCR, while the TCRdb copy is restricted to in-frame clones and leaves out a portion. The V and J calls and clone size were taken over from that table, and D and trimming were inferred from the DNA. The sample records about 320,000 clones, approximately 90% being singletons. The sample belongs to a study of blood T cell repertoires in COVID-19. About the study: PBMCs, B-cell-depleted T cells, or T cells provided the cDNA or gDNA that made up the material.

The CDR3 length is 14 residues. The germline V and J ends were trimmed by 7 bases and 2 bases, with 15 bases remaining between them. Germline values: CDR1 SGHRS, CDR2 YFSETQ. The participants were between roughly 18 and 89 years old and came from 20 to 30 US areas. Within the 2 weeks before study entry, each person in the exposed group met a COVID-19 case. The V call is TRBV5-1, the J call TRBJ1-1, with a possible D match to TRBD1 (6 bases). The TCR originated in a woman aged 30 to 39 who had been exposed to COVID-19. Sequencing was carried out using PBMCs or T cells enriched from blood (not recorded which). The CDR3 DNA is TGCGCCAGCTATCCCGGGACATCCAACACTGAAGCTTTCTTT. This translates into CASYPGTSNTEAFF.